The 31 T cell receptor beta chains listed next were all sequenced from one sample in a study of cytomegalovirus exposure and HLA in healthy donors. The PCR had 60 Vbeta and 13 Jbeta primers. Produced via immunoSEQ multiplex PCR; TCRdb's table is partial and in-frame only. The sample has roughly 160,000 clones; 80% are singletons. Sample: PBMCs. Receptors were obtained from a male donor in good health and CMV-seronegative.

Of note for this clone: The junction shows a germline mismatch at one end, possibly a read error. The chain couples TRBV15 to TRBJ1-2, with 9 bases aligning to TRBD1. Germline-derived CDR1 and CDR2 are LNHNV and YYDKDF (reference sequence). CDR3 size: 12 residues. In nucleotides, the CDR3 is TGTGCCACCAGCAGATCGGGACAGGGCGGATTCTTC. This codes for CATSRSGQGGFF. The entire variable domain, with the rest obtained from reference TRBV15 and TRBJ1-2, is as follows: DAMVIQNPRYQVTQFGKPVTLSCSQTLNHNVMYWYQQKSSQAPKLLFHYYDKDFNNEADTPDNFQSRRPNTSFCFLDIRSPGLGDTAMYLCATSRSGQGGFFGSGTRLTVV.

This clone was detected only once. V is TRBV9 and J is TRBJ1-2; D remains ambiguous. Germline V gene data show CDR1 as SGDLS and CDR2 as YYNGEE. With 0 bases removed from V and 0 bases from J, the gap between germline ends came to 6 bases. This CDR3 has 14 amino acids. The CDR3, as DNA: TGTGCCAGCAGCGTAGGCAGAACTAACTATGGCTACACCTTC. Translated: CASSVGRTNYGYTF. The whole variable domain, remainder taken from reference TRBV9 and TRBJ1-2, is DSGVTQTPKHLITATGQRVTLRCSPRSGDLSVYWYQQSLDQGLQFLIQYYNGEERAKGNILERFSAQQFPDLHSELNLSSLELGDSALYFCASSVGRTNYGYTFGSGTRLTVV.

CDR3 loop: CASSPLRWTGEGYNEQFF. The CDR3 DNA reads TGTGCCAGCAGCCCACTTCGTTGGACAGGGGAGGGCTACAATGAGCAGTTCTTC. The chain joins TRBV5-4 to TRBJ2-1; TRBD1 matches at 9 bases. Unmatched junction bases numbered 14, after V lost 4 bases and J lost 3 bases. CDR1 SGHNT and CDR2 YYREEE come from the germline V gene (reference sequence). This CDR3 region has 18 residues.

V is TRBV5-4 and J is TRBJ2-4, with D maybe TRBD1 (5 bases). Germline V gene data show CDR1 as SGHNT and CDR2 as YYREEE (reference sequence). Trimming took 0 bases from V and 0 from J, leaving 10 bases between them. The CDR3 contains 16 residues. CDR3 nucleotide sequence: TGTGCCAGCAGCTTGGATGCAGGGCTAGCCAAAAACATTCAGTACTTC. It is translated as CASSLDAGLAKNIQYF.

A few counts support this clone. The chain has TRBV4-3 and TRBJ1-5; no clear D gene. V dropped 0 bases and J dropped 7 bases, with 13 bases sitting between them. Germline V lookup: CDR1 LGHNA, CDR2 YSLEER. The CDR3 consists of 15 residues. For the CDR3, the DNA is TGCGCCAGCAGCCAAGAATGGAGGGTTGAGCAGCCCCAGCATTTT. Amino acid sequence: CASSQEWRVEQPQHF.

This clone has only one observation. V usage is TRBV7-9 and J usage is TRBJ2-2; a possible D gene is TRBD2 (5 bases). V lost 5 bases to trimming and J lost 5 bases, with 15 bases between them. This CDR3 region has 15 residues. Per germline, CDR1 SEHNR and CDR2 FQNEAQ (reference sequence). In DNA, the CDR3 is TGTGCCAGCAGCCACACGGGCAGAGGGACCGGGGAGCTGTTTTTT. Its translation is CASSHTGRGTGELFF.

V usage is TRBV4-1 and J usage is TRBJ1-1; D is unresolved. CDR3 length equals 13 residues. Germline CDR1 and CDR2: MGHRA and YSYEKL. V was shortened by 6 bases and J by 2 bases, with 10 bases between the two germline ends. CDR3 sequence reads: CASRGRLNTEAFF. For the CDR3, the DNA is TGCGCCAGCAGAGGCAGACTCAACACTGAAGCTTTCTTT.

V usage is TRBV12-5 and J usage is TRBJ1-5, with a possible D match to TRBD1 (6 bases). Trimming took 1 base from V and 1 from J, leaving 11 bases between them. Germline-derived CDR1 and CDR2 are LGHNT and FRNRAP. The CDR3 runs to 16 residues. CDR3 nucleotides: TGTGCTAGTGGTTTGGGGACTCAGGGGAGCAATCAGCCCCAGCATTTT. Residues: CASGLGTQGSNQPQHF.

About this clone itself: Other DNA sequences in this specimen translate into the identical CDR3. The rearrangement uses TRBV29-1 and TRBJ1-2; 9 nucleotides align to TRBD1. V was clipped by 7 bases and J by 1 base; unmatched bases: 1. CDR1 is SQVTM, CDR2 ANQGSEA, per germline. The CDR3 runs to 12 residues. Written as DNA, the CDR3 is TGCAGCGGGGGACAGGGTAACTATGGCTACACCTTC. It yields the protein CSGGQGNYGYTF.

The rearrangement joins TRBV7-2 to TRBJ1-5; D may be TRBD1 (5 bases). The CDR3 is 15 amino acids. Trimming removed 2 bases at V and 5 bases at J, with 13 bases between. Germline lookup yields CDR1 SGHTA and CDR2 FQGNSA. CDR3 amino acids: CASSLWAGLDQPQHF. The CDR3 DNA sequence: TGTGCCAGCAGCTTATGGGCAGGGCTAGATCAGCCCCAGCATTTT.

The V and J genes are TRBV11-3 and TRBJ2-1; possibly TRBD2 for D (6 bases). The CDR3 has 14 amino acids. The ends were cut back, 1 base at V and 9 bases at J, with 13 bases in the middle. CDR1 and CDR2 from the germline V gene are SGHNT and YENEEA. CDR3 in amino acids: CASSLGGVATEQFF. The DNA of the CDR3 is TGTGCCAGCAGCTTAGGGGGGGTAGCTACTGAGCAGTTCTTC. The entire variable domain, with the rest obtained from reference TRBV11-3 and TRBJ2-1, is as follows: EAGVVQSPRYKIIEKKQPVAFWCNPISGHNTLYWYLQNLGQGPELLIRYENEEAVDDSQLPKDRFSAERLKGVDSTLKIQPAELGDSAVYLCASSLGGVATEQFFGPGTRLTVL.

The chain carries TRBV6-6 and TRBJ2-2, with D tentatively TRBD1 (7 bases). Germline V gene lookup returns CDR1 MNHNY and CDR2 SVGAGI (reference sequence). The ends were cut back, 6 bases at V and 6 bases at J, with 11 bases in the middle. CDR3 size: 13 residues. The chain's CDR3 is CASSQGGSGELFF. The CDR3 DNA reads TGTGCCAGCAGCCAGGGGGGCTCCGGGGAGCTGTTTTTT.

CDR3 residues: CASSFQGQGFYEQYF. The CDR3 nucleotides read TGTGCCAGCAGTTTCCAGGGACAGGGGTTTTACGAGCAGTACTTC. This rearrangement joins TRBV6-6 to TRBJ2-7, with 10 bases aligning to TRBD1. The V gene end was trimmed by 4 bases and the J gene end by 4 bases; junction bases not matched to a gene: 7. Germline CDR1 and CDR2: MNHNY and SVGAGI (reference sequence). The CDR3 totals 15 residues.

In regard to this clone: A junction boundary mismatches the germline segment, possibly from a read error. The sample holds other DNA sequences that translate to the same CDR3. The chain couples TRBV7-9 to TRBJ1-2; D is perhaps TRBD1 (5 bases). This CDR3 comprises 14 residues. Germline V lookup: CDR1 SEHNR, CDR2 FQNEAQ (reference sequence). DNA for the CDR3: TGTGCTAGCAGCTTAGGCGGGACGGATTATGGCTACACCTTC. The encoded protein is CASSLGGTDYGYTF.

In this sample, this clone turned up once. The chain recombines TRBV10-3 with TRBJ2-6; maybe TRBD2 (6 bases). The CDR3 spans 14 residues. Germline CDR1 and CDR2: ENHRY and SYGVKD. The V and J ends lost 8 bases and 0 bases respectively, with 8 bases between them. The DNA of the CDR3 is TGTGCCATCCAGGAGGGCTCTGGGGCCAACGTCCTGACTTTC. It is translated as CAIQEGSGANVLTF.

CDR3 sequence reads: CASSQEGQGATYEQFF. The CDR3 DNA is TGCGCCAGCAGCCAAGAGGGGCAGGGGGCTACGTATGAGCAGTTCTTC. The chain uses TRBV4-3 and TRBJ2-1; 8 bases fit TRBD1. The length of the CDR3 is 16 residues. Germline V gene sequence: CDR1 LGHNA, CDR2 YSLEER. Trimming removed 0 bases from V and 8 bases from J; junction bases left unmatched: 9.

V usage is TRBV4-1 and J usage is TRBJ2-1; 11 positions agree with TRBD1. V lost 0 bases, J lost 0 bases, and 10 bases stayed unmatched. The CDR3 covers 20 residues. The germline CDR1 and CDR2 sequences are MGHRA and YSYEKL. For the CDR3, the DNA is TGCGCCAGCAGCCAAGATTGGGGACAGGGGGTCTTAAGCTCCTACAATGAGCAGTTCTTC. Its translation is CASSQDWGQGVLSSYNEQFF.

The rearrangement joins TRBV2 to TRBJ2-3, with 9 positions matching TRBD2. V trimming: 6 bases; J trimming: 4 bases; junction bases outside the gene matches: 11. CDR1 is SNHLY, CDR2 FYNNEI, per germline. The CDR3 runs to 16 residues. Written as DNA, the CDR3 is TGTGCCAGCAGCCGAGCCGGGACTAGCAAAGCAGATACGCAGTATTTT. Its protein product is CASSRAGTSKADTQYF.

V is TRBV7-6 and J is TRBJ1-1, with unresolved D. CDR3 size: 14 residues. V gave up 4 bases and J gave up 0 bases, with 9 bases separating them. The V gene's germline CDR1 is SGHVS and CDR2 FNYEAQ. The CDR3 spells CASSSFGVNTEAFF. In nucleotides, the CDR3 is TGTGCCAGCAGCTCCTTCGGGGTGAACACTGAAGCTTTCTTT.

The chain links TRBV7-9 to TRBJ1-2; TRBD1 agrees at 8 bases. The CDR3 is 13 amino acids. Trimming removed 4 bases from V and 8 bases from J; junction bases left unmatched: 6. Germline CDR1 is SEHNR and CDR2 is FQNEAQ (reference sequence). The CDR3 nucleotides are TGTGCCAGCAGCTCCAGGGGGCTTGTGGGCTACACCTTC. Translation: CASSSRGLVGYTF.

This chain uses TRBV7-2 with TRBJ1-5, with D tentatively TRBD1 (5 bases). The CDR3 runs to 15 residues. Germline V gives CDR1 SGHTA, CDR2 FQGNSA. V dropped 5 bases and J dropped 4 bases, with 15 bases sitting between them. CDR3 region: CASSPGAGGNQPQHF. The CDR3 nucleotides read TGTGCCAGCAGCCCCGGGGCGGGGGGGAATCAGCCCCAGCATTTT.

The rearrangement joins TRBV18 to TRBJ2-5; 10 nucleotides match TRBD1. This CDR3 is built from 15 residues. CDR1 KGHSH and CDR2 LQKENI come from the germline V gene. The trim removed 4 bases at V and 4 bases at J, leaving 6 bases unmatched. The chain's CDR3 is CASSQGQGRSETQYF. In DNA, the CDR3 is TGTGCCAGCTCACAGGGACAGGGGAGGTCAGAGACCCAGTACTTC.

The gene calls are TRBV11-2 and TRBJ2-5; the D is unclear. There are 15 residues in the CDR3. V lost 5 bases and J 2 bases, leaving 15 bases between the germline ends. The germline CDR1 and CDR2 sequences are SGHAT and FQNNGV. The CDR3 protein is CASSRKFRYQETQYF. CDR3 coding DNA: TGTGCCAGCAGCCGTAAGTTCAGGTATCAAGAGACCCAGTACTTC.

This clone turned up a few times. The V and J genes are TRBV4-1 and TRBJ2-5; D uncertain. This CDR3 is built from 12 residues. With 1 base removed from V and 3 bases from J, the gap between germline ends came to 3 bases. Germline-derived CDR1 and CDR2 are MGHRA and YSYEKL. CDR3 region: CASSQVKETQYF. The CDR3 coding sequence is TGCGCCAGCAGCCAAGTTAAAGAGACCCAGTACTTC.

The gene calls are TRBV6-5 and TRBJ2-3, with D perhaps TRBD1 (6 bases). The germline V gene has CDR1 MNHEY and CDR2 SVGAGI. This CDR3 comprises 16 residues. V was cut by 3 bases and J by 1 base, with 14 bases left in between. The CDR3 reads CASSYFGRGGTDTQYF. The CDR3 DNA reads TGTGCCAGCAGTTATTTTGGCAGGGGTGGCACAGATACGCAGTATTTT.

The chain employs TRBV30 and TRBJ1-2, with 10 bases matching TRBD1. V shed 5 bases, J shed 9 bases, and the junction held 3 bases outside the gene matches. Germline assignment: CDR1 GTSNPN and CDR2 SVGIG (reference sequence). CDR3 length: 11 amino acids. CDR3 residues: CAWGTGERYTF. CDR3 DNA sequence: TGTGCCTGGGGGACAGGGGAGCGCTACACCTTC.

The CDR3 DNA sequence: TGTGCCAGCAGTTACCAGGGGAGAAGTGCTGAAGCTTTCTTT. Translation: CASSYQGRSAEAFF. This chain uses TRBV6-5 with TRBJ1-1, with a weak D call TRBD1 (6 bases). CDR1 and CDR2 from the germline V gene are MNHEY and SVGAGI. V shed 2 bases and J shed 6 bases, with 13 bases lying between them. This CDR3 is 14 amino acids long.

DNA of the CDR3: TGTGCCAGCAGCCAGGACAGGGTCTATGGCTACACCTTC. Protein: CASSQDRVYGYTF. This chain joins TRBV14 and TRBJ1-2, with 8 bases fitting TRBD1. CDR1 SGHDN and CDR2 FVKESK come from the germline V gene. The length of the CDR3 is 13 residues. V lost 3 bases and J lost 4; bases outside the gene matches: 1.

The chain has TRBV5-1 and TRBJ2-7; 7 nucleotides agree with TRBD1. The J segment lost 0 bases and the V segment lost 4 bases, leaving 10 bases of the junction unmatched. The CDR3 is 16 amino acids. Germline values: CDR1 SGHRS, CDR2 YFSETQ. The CDR3 DNA follows: TGCGCCAGCAGCCAACAGGGGCGAGTTAGCTCCTACGAGCAGTACTTC. As protein: CASSQQGRVSSYEQYF.

This clone was seen more than once but under ten times. The chain couples TRBV29-1 to TRBJ2-7, with D unresolved. Trimming removed 7 bases at V and 7 bases at J, with 14 bases between. Germline V CDR1 and CDR2: SQVTM, ANQGSEA. This CDR3 region has 11 residues. CDR3 protein: CSARTAVEQYF. CDR3 nucleotides: TGCAGCGCCAGAACCGCGGTTGAGCAGTACTTC.

This chain uses TRBV5-1 with TRBJ2-1; 9 nucleotides match TRBD1. The CDR3 is 15 residues long. Germline CDR1 and CDR2: SGHRS and YFSETQ. V shed 4 bases, J shed 8 bases, and the junction held 10 bases outside the gene matches. CDR3 amino acids: CASSGAGTGFDEQFF. The CDR3 bases are TGCGCCAGCAGCGGAGCCGGGACAGGGTTCGATGAGCAGTTCTTC.